The 9 T cell receptor beta chains presented below share a single source sample, sequenced in a study of blood T cell repertoires in COVID-19. The protocol was immunoSEQ multiplex PCR, while the TCRdb copy is restricted to in-frame clones and leaves out a portion. The repertoire holds 280,000 or so clones, with over 75% as singletons. The sequenced sample consisted of peripheral blood. The receptors here all came from a man younger than 35 with active or convalescent COVID-19.

This chain joins TRBV9 and TRBJ1-3, with D perhaps TRBD1 (6 bases). Germline V gives CDR1 SGDLS, CDR2 YYNGEE. The CDR3 covers 16 residues. The V end lost 4 bases, the J end lost 0 bases, and 14 bases lay between the germline ends. The CDR3 DNA sequence: TGTGCCAGCAGCTTCGCTGACAGGAGCTCTGGAAACACCATATATTTT. Encoded protein: CASSFADRSSGNTIYF.

The V gene is TRBV9, the J gene TRBJ2-3, with D possibly being TRBD1 (5 bases). The V gene's germline CDR1 is SGDLS and CDR2 YYNGEE. The CDR3 is 16 amino acids. Trimming shortened V by 0 bases and J by 3 bases, and 14 bases separated the two germline ends. The DNA of the CDR3 is TGTGCCAGCAGCGTAGAGGGCAGGGCGGTTACAGATACGCAGTATTTT. Its protein is CASSVEGRAVTDTQYF.

The chain recombines TRBV4-1 with TRBJ2-3; D might be TRBD1 (5 bases). The CDR3 contains 15 residues. The V and J ends lost 4 bases and 1 base respectively, with 12 bases between them. Germline lookup yields CDR1 MGHRA and CDR2 YSYEKL. The CDR3 protein is CASSPQGGGTDTQYF. CDR3 nucleotides: TGCGCCAGCAGCCCCCAGGGTGGGGGCACAGATACGCAGTATTTT.

The V and J genes are TRBV18 and TRBJ2-7; TRBD1 matches at 7 bases. The germline gives CDR1 KGHSH, CDR2 LQKENI. The CDR3 totals 15 residues. J lost 3 bases, V lost 5 bases, and 10 bases had no gene match. The CDR3 DNA sequence: TGTGCCAGCTCATCCGGATGGGGACAGAGCTACGAGCAGTACTTC. It encodes CASSSGWGQSYEQYF.

V is TRBV19 and J is TRBJ1-6; 11 bases are a match to TRBD1. The germline gives CDR1 LNHDA, CDR2 SQIVND (reference sequence). Trimming removed 9 bases from V and 7 bases from J; junction bases left unmatched: 5. The CDR3 runs to 14 residues. The CDR3 DNA reads TGTGCCAGCACGGGACAGGGGGAAAATTCACCCCTCCACTTT. It codes for CASTGQGENSPLHF.

This sequence joins TRBV4-3 and TRBJ2-3; D call uncertain. Between the trimmed V and J ends, which lost 1 base and 6 bases, there was a span of 11 bases. Per germline, CDR1 LGHNA and CDR2 YSLEER. This CDR3 contains 14 residues. This CDR3 reads CASSQGPTGDTQYF. The CDR3 nucleotides read TGCGCCAGCAGCCAAGGGCCTACCGGGGATACGCAGTATTTT.

The CDR3 DNA follows: TGCGCCAGCAGCTTGTCGCTAGCGGGCCCCGGGGAGCTGTTTTTT. Its translation is CASSLSLAGPGELFF. The genes are TRBV5-1 and TRBJ2-2; 8 bases agree with TRBD2. In germline, CDR1 is SGHRS, CDR2 YFSETQ. The CDR3 sequence is 15 residues long. The trim removed 1 base at V and 6 bases at J, leaving 5 bases unmatched.

The V gene is TRBV21-1, the J gene TRBJ1-5. TRBV21-1 is an annotated pseudogene. This CDR3 has 17 residues. CDR3 residues: CASSKPPAGRANQPQHF. CDR3 nucleotides: TGTGCCAGCAGCAAACCCCCCGCGGGACGGGCTAATCAGCCCCAGCATTTT.

The V gene is TRBV5-6, the J gene TRBJ2-6; D possibly corresponds to TRBD1 (5 bases). Germline lookup yields CDR1 SGHDT and CDR2 YYEEEE. This CDR3 has 14 residues. Trimming shortened V by 6 bases and J by 4 bases, and 11 bases separated the two germline ends. The CDR3 DNA reads TGTGCCAGCACCCAGGGTTCCGGGGCCAACGTCCTGACTTTC. Encoded protein: CASTQGSGANVLTF.